This TCR beta chain was observed in a study of beta chain features in type 1 diabetes (dated 2018 in TCRdb). Describing the broader study: No differences in mean age, gender distribution, total cell number or subset yield were found between patients and healthy donors. A total of about 110,000,000 sorted cells were examined across all samples, and a strong correlation was observed between cell number per subset and RNA yield. Naive and central memory subsets were obtained from all 30 or so donors, but regulatory and stem cell-like memory subsets were isolated from only 8 patients and 8 healthy donors. The study compared the TCRB repertoires of sorted circulating CD4+ T cell subsets in recently diagnosed type 1 diabetes patients with those in matched healthy donors. What the authors observed across the whole study: Shorter templates might have been favored by PCR, but patient and control samples were amplified and corrected together, so both groups would have been affected equally by any skew. The naive, central memory and regulatory TCRB repertoires appeared to resemble one another more closely among patients than among healthy donors. A moderate but significant shortening of TCRB CDR3 length was observed in type 1 diabetes patients in all four CD4+ subsets. Because cDNA was sequenced instead of genomic DNA, activated cells with high expression could be over-represented, although the groups did not differ in activation or CD3 levels. HLA sub-analyses involved small numbers of individuals, so any influence of HLA type on TCRB rearrangement remained unresolved. At VDJ recombination sites, type 1 diabetes patients had fewer insertions and more deleted nucleotides, which implies abnormalities in thymic rearrangement.

The entire isolated RNA was reverse transcribed using the High Capacity cDNA Reverse Transcription Kit, and thus expressed TCRB transcripts were sequenced. Deep immunoSEQ sequencing was applied to naive, central memory and regulatory T cell samples, giving an average of around 3.8 million total reads per sample. Sorted cells were lysed in RLT buffer, and RNA was extracted using DNase-treated RNeasy Micro or Mini kits according to cell number. To prevent cross-contamination, each cell subset was processed individually, whereas patient and healthy donor samples were processed jointly. Using the immunoSEQ multiplex PCR, TCRB sequences were amplified from cDNA into 87-bp fragments spanning the CDR3 region. Sequencing of the amplicons was done on the Illumina HiSeq platform. The authors' pipeline ran thus. PCR bias was corrected computationally using synthetic template baselines, and reads within Hamming distance 2 were collapsed, with unmergeable singletons discarded. By aligning reads against IMGT, V, D and J genes, CDR3 length, and insertions or deletions at six rearrangement sites were assigned. Within each subset, clonotype counts were normalized to sorted cell number, and only after that were true diversity and Gini coefficients computed with the tcR R package. The overlap coefficient, calculated on TCRB nucleotide sequences, was used to measure repertoire sharing. TCRdb holds this immuneACCESS table with in-frame rearrangements only. Some clones are missing; in checked studies, unresolved V genes explain under half, and the rest has no known cause. The V and J calls and clone size come from that table; D and trimming were worked out from the DNA. This sample lists more than 110,000 clones; 6% to 7.5% were detected once. The top ten clonotypes cover 1.1% to 1.5% of the sample.

From each donor, a single peripheral blood sample of about 110 mL on average was drawn into heparinised tubes. A BD FACSAria II was used to sort naive, central memory, regulatory and stem cell-like memory CD4+ T cells with a panel that included CD45RO, CCR7, CD25, CD127, CD95 and CD27. A purity above 95% was achieved for all sorted populations. PBMCs were separated immediately by Lymphoprep density gradient centrifugation and were stained directly, without being cultured. So that batch effects would be minimized, each experiment stained and sorted samples in pairs, pairing one healthy donor with one patient. The table lists this clone with many counts. The target of this receptor is not known. Base qualities are missing; no much larger clone stands one base away. Sequenced input: central memory CD4+ T cells from blood. The origin of this receptor is a woman aged 25 to 39 in good health.

The bases read TGTGCCAGCAGCCCTAGACTTATCGGGAATGAGCAGTTCTTC. This codes for CASSPRLIGNEQFF. The chain employs TRBV14 and TRBJ2-1; the D gene is not confidently resolved. The CDR3, from cysteine to phenylalanine, totals 14 residues. Only the CDR3 DNA stays, 42 bases, in frame from base 1. V and J lose 4 bases and 7 bases, and a span of 14 bases separates them. In the germline V gene, CDR1 corresponds to SGHDN and CDR2 to FVKESK.